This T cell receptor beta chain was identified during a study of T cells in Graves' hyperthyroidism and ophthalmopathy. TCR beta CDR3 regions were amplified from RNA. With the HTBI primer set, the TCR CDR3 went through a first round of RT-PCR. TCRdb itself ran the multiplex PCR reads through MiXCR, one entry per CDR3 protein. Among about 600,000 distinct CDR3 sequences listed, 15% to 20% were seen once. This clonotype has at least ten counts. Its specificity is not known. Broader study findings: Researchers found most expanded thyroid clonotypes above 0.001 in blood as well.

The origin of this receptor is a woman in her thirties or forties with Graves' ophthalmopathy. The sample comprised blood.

CDR3 in DNA: TGTGCCAGCAGCTTCTTCGGCGGAGACTACGAGCAGTACTTC. Translating it yields CASSFFGGDYEQYF. V and J are TRBV5-6 and TRBJ2-7; the D is unclear. V lost 2 bases and J 3 bases, leaving 12 bases between the germline ends. This CDR3 region has 14 residues. The V gene's germline CDR1 is SGHDT and CDR2 YYEEEE.